This is a list of T cell receptor beta chains from one sample in a study of blood T cell repertoires in COVID-19. The table came from immunoSEQ multiplex PCR; TCRdb's copy has only in-frame clones and leaves some out. The table has roughly 150,000 clones, approximately 85% seen once. The source material was peripheral blood. The receptors shown here come from a man older than 75 with COVID-19, enrolled during active disease. The CDR3 runs from the conserved cysteine through the conserved F or W. The D gene is left open where the match is weak. Rows may omit the clone size; those that give it use once, few, many or a size class.

size: NA
V: TRBV4-1
D: TRBD1
J: TRBJ2-5
CDR3: CASSQWDRGRETQYF
DNA: TGCGCCAGCAGCCAATGGGACAGGGGGAGAGAGACCCAGTACTTC

size: NA
V: TRBV18
D: TRBD1
J: TRBJ1-5
CDR3: CASSPGTGEQPQHF
DNA: TGTGCCAGCTCACCAGGGACAGGGGAGCAGCCCCAGCATTTT

size: once
V: TRBV10-3
D: TRBD1
J: TRBJ2-7
CDR3: CAISGGTGQGLYEQYF
DNA: TGTGCCATCAGTGGGGGTACAGGACAGGGATTGTACGAGCAGTACTTC

size: NA
V: TRBV28
D: NA
J: TRBJ1-2
CDR3: CASSLSGYGYTF
DNA: TGTGCCAGCAGTTTATCAGGGTACGGCTACACCTTC

size: NA
V: TRBV5-1
D: NA
J: TRBJ1-1
CDR3: CASSSVPPNTEAFF
DNA: TGCGCCAGCAGCTCAGTCCCACCGAACACTGAAGCTTTCTTT

size: NA
V: TRBV6-5
D: TRBD1
J: TRBJ2-1
CDR3: CALTGGFREQFF
DNA: TGTGCCCTGACAGGGGGGTTTCGGGAGCAGTTCTTC

size: NA
V: TRBV3-1/TRBV3-2
D: TRBD2
J: TRBJ2-2
CDR3: CASSRGLVGNTGELFF
DNA: TGTGCCAGCAGCCGGGGACTAGTGGGGAACACCGGGGAGCTGTTTTTT

size: NA
V: TRBV28
D: TRBD1
J: TRBJ1-1
CDR3: CASSFLRTGTNTEAFF
DNA: TGTGCCAGCAGTTTCTTAAGGACAGGCACCAACACTGAAGCTTTCTTT

size: NA
V: TRBV5-1
D: TRBD2
J: TRBJ2-5
CDR3: CASSSSVLAGQETQYF
DNA: TGCGCCAGCAGCTCGTCCGTTTTAGCGGGGCAAGAGACCCAGTACTTC

size: NA
V: TRBV2
D: TRBD2
J: TRBJ2-2
CDR3: CASSEERGLPGELFF
DNA: TGTGCCAGCAGTGAAGAGCGGGGACTCCCCGGGGAGCTGTTTTTT

size: NA
V: TRBV19
D: NA
J: TRBJ1-5
CDR3: CASLYRYSNQPQHF
DNA: TGTGCCAGTCTGTACAGGTATAGCAATCAGCCCCAGCATTTT

size: NA
V: TRBV19
D: NA
J: TRBJ2-3
CDR3: CASSIQASTDTQYF
DNA: TGTGCCAGTAGTATCCAGGCTAGCACAGATACGCAGTATTTT

size: NA
V: TRBV12-5
D: NA
J: TRBJ2-3
CDR3: CASGLGQKTDTQYF
DNA: TGTGCTAGTGGTTTGGGACAGAAAACAGATACGCAGTATTTT

size: NA
V: TRBV3-1/TRBV3-2
D: TRBD1
J: TRBJ1-2
CDR3: CASSQDHTGGGGYTF
DNA: TGTGCCAGCAGCCAAGATCATACAGGGGGTGGGGGCTACACCTTC

size: NA
V: TRBV3-1/TRBV3-2
D: NA
J: TRBJ1-2
CDR3: CASSPGSGYTF
DNA: TGTGCCAGCAGCCCCGGGAGTGGCTACACCTTC

size: NA
V: TRBV2
D: NA
J: TRBJ1-1
CDR3: CASSEGGTEAFF
DNA: TGTGCCAGCAGTGAGGGGGGCACTGAAGCTTTCTTT

size: NA
V: TRBV28
D: NA
J: TRBJ1-1
CDR3: CASSWGTNTEAFF
DNA: TGTGCCAGCAGTTGGGGGACTAACACTGAAGCTTTCTTT

size: NA
V: TRBV20-1
D: NA
J: TRBJ1-4
CDR3: CSASDVRSNEKLFF
DNA: TGCAGTGCTAGTGACGTTCGTTCTAATGAAAAACTGTTTTTT

size: NA
V: TRBV19
D: NA
J: TRBJ2-2
CDR3: CASSAQTNTGELFF
DNA: TGTGCCAGTAGTGCCCAGACGAACACCGGGGAGCTGTTTTTT

size: NA
V: TRBV5-4
D: NA
J: TRBJ1-1
CDR3: CASSSGTMNTEAFF
DNA: TGTGCCAGCAGCTCGGGAACCATGAACACTGAAGCTTTCTTT

size: NA
V: TRBV7-2
D: NA
J: TRBJ2-3
CDR3: CASSLGGPTDTQYF
DNA: TGTGCCAGCAGCTTAGGAGGGCCCACAGATACGCAGTATTTT

size: NA
V: TRBV29-1
D: NA
J: TRBJ2-3
CDR3: CSVETNSDTQYF
DNA: TGCAGCGTTGAGACTAATTCAGATACGCAGTATTTT

size: few
V: TRBV5-6
D: NA
J: TRBJ1-1
CDR3: CASSLSHPVDYTEAFF
DNA: TGTGCCAGCAGCCTTTCTCACCCCGTAGATTACACTGAAGCTTTCTTT

size: NA
V: TRBV5-4
D: NA
J: TRBJ1-1
CDR3: CASRGGGWDTEAFF
DNA: TGTGCCAGCAGGGGCGGGGGCTGGGACACTGAAGCTTTCTTT

size: once
V: TRBV14
D: NA
J: TRBJ1-5
CDR3: CARERGRGDQPQHF
DNA: TGTGCCCGAGAAAGGGGGAGGGGCGATCAGCCCCAGCATTTT

size: NA
V: TRBV11-3
D: NA
J: TRBJ1-6
CDR3: CASSRGGTADSPLHF
DNA: TGTGCCAGCAGCCGCGGCGGGACCGCAGATTCACCCCTCCACTTT

size: NA
V: TRBV2
D: NA
J: TRBJ1-1
CDR3: CASSQTQMNTEAFF
DNA: TGTGCCAGCAGTCAGACACAAATGAACACTGAAGCTTTCTTT

size: NA
V: TRBV6-1
D: NA
J: TRBJ2-1
CDR3: CASSEAGGPTRAEQFF
DNA: TGTGCCAGCAGTGAAGCTGGAGGCCCCACTAGGGCTGAGCAGTTCTTC

size: NA
V: TRBV2
D: TRBD1
J: TRBJ2-3
CDR3: CASSGGGTGRDTQYF
DNA: TGTGCCAGCAGTGGGGGAGGGACAGGGAGGGATACGCAGTATTTT

size: NA
V: TRBV9
D: TRBD1
J: TRBJ1-2
CDR3: CASSVVDSGDRGGYTF
DNA: TGTGCCAGCAGCGTAGTAGATTCCGGGGACAGGGGGGGCTACACCTTC

size: once
V: TRBV4-3
D: NA
J: TRBJ1-1
CDR3: CASSREANTEAFF
DNA: TGCGCCAGCAGCCGGGAGGCCAACACTGAAGCTTTCTTT

size: NA
V: TRBV7-8
D: NA
J: TRBJ2-7
CDR3: CASTPDLSSYEQYF
DNA: TGTGCCAGCACTCCCGATCTGAGCTCCTACGAGCAGTACTTC

size: NA
V: TRBV19
D: TRBD1
J: TRBJ2-1
CDR3: CASSIEGTGPYNEQFF
DNA: TGTGCCAGTAGTATAGAGGGGACAGGGCCCTACAATGAGCAGTTCTTC

size: NA
V: TRBV2
D: NA
J: TRBJ2-7
CDR3: CASAHPRSSYEQYF
DNA: TGTGCCAGCGCACACCCCCGAAGCTCCTACGAGCAGTACTTC

size: NA
V: TRBV11-2
D: NA
J: TRBJ1-3
CDR3: CASSLGTLSGNTIYF
DNA: TGTGCCAGCAGCTTAGGGACACTCTCTGGAAACACCATATATTTT

size: NA
V: TRBV7-2
D: NA
J: TRBJ1-5
CDR3: CASSSAGKPQHF
DNA: TGTGCCAGCAGCTCTGCGGGGAAGCCCCAGCATTTT

size: NA
V: TRBV18
D: TRBD2
J: TRBJ2-1
CDR3: CASSPEAGVTYNEQFF
DNA: TGTGCCAGCTCACCAGAGGCGGGGGTAACCTACAATGAGCAGTTCTTC

size: NA
V: TRBV9
D: NA
J: TRBJ1-2
CDR3: CASTQRGLYYGYTF
DNA: TGTGCCAGCACCCAAAGAGGGCTCTACTATGGCTACACCTTC

size: NA
V: TRBV5-5
D: NA
J: TRBJ1-1
CDR3: CASSPTPGHRNTEAFF
DNA: TGTGCCAGCAGCCCTACGCCGGGACATAGGAACACTGAAGCTTTCTTT